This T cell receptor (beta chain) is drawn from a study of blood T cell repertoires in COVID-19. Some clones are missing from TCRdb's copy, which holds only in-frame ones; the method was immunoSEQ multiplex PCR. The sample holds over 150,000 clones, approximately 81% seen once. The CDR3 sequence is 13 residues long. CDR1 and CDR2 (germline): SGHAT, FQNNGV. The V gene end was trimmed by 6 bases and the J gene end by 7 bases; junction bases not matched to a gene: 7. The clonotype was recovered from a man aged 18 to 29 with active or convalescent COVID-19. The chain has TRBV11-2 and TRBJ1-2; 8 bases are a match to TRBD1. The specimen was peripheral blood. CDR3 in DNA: TGTGCCAGCAGGTCAACAGGGGGGGGTGGCTACACCTTC. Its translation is CASRSTGGGGYTF.